This TCR beta chain was recorded in a study of pediatric ulcerative colitis. The study's findings and limits: Compared with controls, ulcerative colitis showed greater blood-rectum clone sharing. In rectum, acute severe colitis had expanded clones and less diversity. A couple of rectal CDR3 clonotypes occurred in all ulcerative colitis patients.

About this clone: The antigen is not known.

Assay used: immunoSEQ multiplex PCR; TCRdb lists only in-frame clones, some missing. This table has around 65,000 clones, 70% to 80% appearing once. This sequence originates from a boy aged 10-17 years with moderate ulcerative colitis. The sample taken for sequencing was blood.

The CDR3 bases are TGTGCCAGCAGTTTTGGTCAGGGGTTTCAGCCCCAGCATTTT. This gives the protein CASSFGQGFQPQHF. The genes are TRBV27 and TRBJ1-5, with D possibly matching TRBD1 (6 bases). Germline V lookup: CDR1 MNHEY, CDR2 SMNVEV (reference sequence). CDR3 length equals 14 residues. V lost 3 bases to trimming and J lost 6 bases, with 12 bases between them.